The 26 T cell receptor beta chains below were found in one sample sequenced in a study of naive and memory T cell subsets. Two oligonucleotides, mixed equimolar, formed the beta constant-region primer covering TRBC1 and TRBC2. Four rounds of PCR amplified the ligated cDNA using nested alpha and beta constant-region primers plus SP2. TCRdb analysed the UMI-ligation and nested PCR reads with MiXCR anew, one entry per CDR3 protein. The table records roughly 3,000 distinct CDR3 sequences, over 4.5% of them present only once. Sequencing used CD4+ TEMRA cells from blood. Subset described: effector memory re-expressing CD45RA, CD45RA+ CD27-. These receptors were obtained from a human donor in good health.

In its sample, this clonotype was seen many times. The rearrangement uses TRBV5-6 and TRBJ2-6, with D hard to call. This CDR3 comprises 21 residues. Germline CDR1 and CDR2: SGHDT and YYEEEE. V lost 0 bases and J lost 0, with 22 bases in between. DNA for the CDR3: TGTGCCAGCAGCTTGGGAGAACTTCGTCTAACCCAACGCTCTGGGGCCAACGTCCTGACTTTC. Protein: CASSLGELRLTQRSGANVLTF.

Within the sample, this clonotype is medium-sized. This chain joins TRBV10-3 and TRBJ1-1; TRBD1 might be the D (5 bases). Germline V gene sequence: CDR1 ENHRY, CDR2 SYGVKD. The CDR3 covers 16 residues. The ends were cut back, 5 bases at V and 0 bases at J, with 16 bases in the middle. The CDR3, as DNA: TGTGCCATCAGTAGGGACCCGGGGGGGATGAACACTGAAGCTTTCTTT. The encoded protein is CAISRDPGGMNTEAFF.

This clonotype was detected ten times or more. The genes are TRBV5-1 and TRBJ2-5, with a weak D call TRBD1 (6 bases). From germline, CDR1 is SGHRS and CDR2 YFSETQ. There are 16 residues in the CDR3. V shed 0 bases and J shed 4 bases, with 16 bases lying between them. This CDR3 reads CASSLAGLQGGETQYF. The CDR3 coding sequence is TGCGCCAGCAGCTTGGCGGGTCTACAGGGCGGAGAGACCCAGTACTTC.

This clonotype is classed as medium-sized (0.01 to 0.1%). The chain combines TRBV20-1 with TRBJ1-5, with D uncertain. The CDR3 covers 16 residues. Trimming left V 1 base short and J 0 bases short, with 13 bases between. The germline V gene has CDR1 DFQATT and CDR2 SNEGSKA (reference sequence). In DNA form, the CDR3 reads TGCAGTGCTAGAGTCCCGGCCCGTAATAGCAATCAGCCCCAGCATTTT. Protein product: CSARVPARNSNQPQHF.

This clonotype was found many times. This chain uses TRBV20-1 with TRBJ1-5; D unclear. Germline-derived CDR1 and CDR2 are DFQATT and SNEGSKA (reference sequence). V lost 3 bases to trimming and J lost 2 bases, with 14 bases between them. The CDR3 consists of 15 residues. The CDR3 sequence is CSASFGVSRNQPQHF. CDR3 coding DNA: TGCAGTGCTAGTTTTGGCGTCTCACGCAATCAGCCCCAGCATTTT.

The sample holds many counts of this clonotype. This rearrangement joins TRBV11-2 to TRBJ1-1, with 8 bases identical to TRBD1. The germline CDR1 and CDR2 sequences are SGHAT and FQNNGV. This CDR3 is built from 14 residues. The J segment lost 11 bases and the V segment lost 4 bases, leaving 12 bases of the junction unmatched. The CDR3 region has the DNA TGTGCCAGCAGCTCAACAGGAAGGACAGGGAAGGCTTTCTTT. It is translated as CASSSTGRTGKAFF. The complete variable domain, with remaining parts taken from reference TRBV11-2 and TRBJ1-1, reads EAGVAQSPRYKIIEKRQSVAFWCNPISGHATLYWYQQILGQGPKLLIQFQNNGVVDDSQLPKDRFSAERLKGVDSTLKIQPAKLEDSAVYLCASSSTGRTGKAFFGQGTRLTVV.

This clonotype was seen at least ten times. The rearrangement links TRBV12-3 or TRBV12-4 to TRBJ2-2; D is perhaps TRBD1 (6 bases). The CDR3 length is 14 residues. Deletions cut 3 bases from V and 3 bases from J, with 8 bases between. The CDR3 protein is CASSFQGYTGELFF. The CDR3 nucleotides read TGTGCCAGCAGTTTCCAGGGGTACACCGGGGAGCTGTTTTTT.

This clonotype was counted only a few times. The chain joins TRBV30 to TRBJ2-7; D call uncertain. CDR1 is GTSNPN, CDR2 SVGIG, per germline (reference sequence). V lost 5 bases to trimming and J lost 6 bases, with 8 bases between them. The CDR3 contains 10 residues. The CDR3 loop is CAWGFREQYF. The CDR3 nucleotides read TGTGCCTGGGGGTTTCGCGAGCAGTACTTC.

Within the sample, this clonotype is medium-sized (0.01 to 0.1%). The chain carries TRBV24-1 and TRBJ2-2; 9 bases align to TRBD1. The CDR3 totals 15 residues. In germline, CDR1 is KGHDR, CDR2 SFDVKD. V gave up 4 bases and J gave up 3 bases; unmatched junction bases: 2. CDR3 sequence (DNA): TGTGCCACCAGTGAGGGGGACAGGGACACCGGGGAGCTGTTTTTT. Its translation: CATSEGDRDTGELFF.

This clonotype was counted at least ten times. This sequence joins TRBV28 and TRBJ2-3, with 7 nucleotides matching TRBD2. Germline-derived CDR1 and CDR2 are MDHEN and SYDVKM. Unmatched junction bases numbered 9, after V lost 5 bases and J lost 4 bases. The CDR3 consists of 15 residues. CDR3 sequence: CASSLGLVGADTQYF. The CDR3 bases are TGTGCCAGCAGTCTCGGACTAGTCGGCGCAGATACGCAGTATTTT.

This clonotype is judged medium-sized. Here the CDR3 reads CATSRDNPTVTQYF. The CDR3 DNA sequence: TGTGCCACCAGCAGAGACAACCCGACAGTAACGCAGTATTTT. This chain joins TRBV15 and TRBJ2-3, with a possible D match to TRBD1 (5 bases). The V end lost 0 bases, the J end lost 9 bases, and 13 bases lay between the germline ends. This CDR3 comprises 14 residues. Per germline, CDR1 LNHNV and CDR2 YYDKDF (reference sequence).

In this sample, this clonotype turned up many times. V and J are TRBV19 and TRBJ2-3; D is unclear. CDR1 is LNHDA, CDR2 SQIVND, per germline (reference sequence). CDR3 length equals 13 residues. The ends were cut back, 5 bases at V and 6 bases at J, with 12 bases in the middle. CDR3 loop: CASSPPGGDTQYF. The CDR3, as DNA: TGTGCCAGTAGTCCCCCCGGTGGGGATACGCAGTATTTT.

This clonotype was recorded many times. The chain recombines TRBV6-4 with TRBJ1-2; no clear D gene. Germline-derived CDR1 and CDR2 are MRHNA and SNTAGT. The CDR3 spans 14 residues. V dropped 3 bases and J dropped 6 bases, with 14 bases sitting between them. The CDR3 DNA reads TGTGCCAGCAGTGAAGACGGGAGAAGGAATGGCTACACCTTC. This encodes CASSEDGRRNGYTF.

This clonotype was seen ten or more times. The chain is built from TRBV6-1 and TRBJ2-7; 12 nucleotides match TRBD2. From germline, CDR1 is MNHNS and CDR2 SASEGT. The CDR3 loop spans 14 amino acids. The chain's CDR3 is CAVLRTSGTYEQYF. CDR3 nucleotides: TGTGCGGTCTTACGGACTAGCGGGACCTACGAGCAGTACTTC.

This clonotype appeared many times. This chain connects TRBV27 to TRBJ2-6, with 7 bases aligning to TRBD1. The ends lost 3 bases at V and 0 bases at J; junction bases unmatched: 8. This CDR3 is built from 18 residues. Per the germline V gene, CDR1 is MNHEY and CDR2 is SMNVEV (reference sequence). This CDR3 is CASSFGWTGRSGANVLTF. The CDR3 DNA is TGTGCCAGCAGTTTCGGATGGACAGGCCGCTCTGGGGCCAACGTCCTGACTTTC.

In its sample, this clonotype ranks as medium-sized. CDR3: CASSLDPYSNQPQHF. In DNA, the CDR3 is TGTGCCAGCAGCTTGGACCCTTATAGCAATCAGCCCCAGCATTTT. V is TRBV5-4 and J is TRBJ1-5; no definite D call. This CDR3 region has 15 residues. Germline V gene sequence: CDR1 SGHNT, CDR2 YYREEE (reference sequence). V lost 0 bases, J lost 0 bases, and 7 bases lay in between.

Details on this clonotype: This could be a read error, since a much larger clone is one nucleotide away. The chain links TRBV28 to TRBJ1-2; a possible D gene is TRBD1 (6 bases). Per germline, CDR1 MDHEN and CDR2 SYDVKM. The V end was cut by 7 bases, the J end by 0 bases, with 15 bases between. The CDR3 sequence is 15 residues long. As DNA, the CDR3 is TGTGCCAGCAATTCCCAAGGACAGTCTAACTATGGCTACACCTTC. This gives the protein CASNSQGQSNYGYTF.

By sample fraction, this clonotype is medium-sized. The V call is TRBV11-2, the J call TRBJ2-1; no firm D call. The V gene's germline CDR1 is SGHAT and CDR2 FQNNGV. V gave up 2 bases and J gave up 15 bases, with 20 bases separating them. The CDR3 is made up of 14 amino acids. Written as DNA, the CDR3 is TGTGCCAGCAGCTTATTGCCCGTCGATATGTGGTGGTTCTTC. Translation: CASSLLPVDMWWFF.

The table lists this clonotype with many counts. The chain combines TRBV2 with TRBJ2-7; TRBD1 might be the D (5 bases). The CDR3 extends over 14 amino acids. Between the trimmed V and J ends, which lost 6 bases and 5 bases, there was a span of 17 bases. Germline CDR1 reads SNHLY; CDR2 reads FYNNEI. The CDR3, as DNA: TGTGCCAGCAGGGCCGGACCGGTGGGGCACGAGCAGTACTTC. Translation: CASRAGPVGHEQYF. Filled out from reference TRBV2 and TRBJ2-7, the complete variable domain reads EPEVTQTPSHQVTQMGQEVILRCVPISNHLYFYWYRQILGQKVEFLVSFYNNEISEKSEIFDDQFSVERPDGSNFTLKIRSTKLEDSAMYFCASRAGPVGHEQYFGPGTRLTVT.

This clonotype is judged medium-sized (0.01 to 0.1%). This chain links TRBV29-1 with TRBJ1-3; D may be TRBD1 (5 bases). CDR3 length: 16 amino acids. Germline V gene lookup returns CDR1 SQVTM and CDR2 ANQGSEA. The V end was cut by 5 bases, the J end by 0 bases, with 17 bases between. This chain's CDR3 is CSVLTGGLSSGNTIYF. The DNA for the CDR3 is TGCAGCGTTCTTACCGGGGGACTAAGCTCTGGAAACACCATATATTTT.

This clonotype was detected ten times or more. The V gene is TRBV28, the J gene TRBJ2-1; D unclear. The CDR3 is 14 amino acids. The germline V gene has CDR1 MDHEN and CDR2 SYDVKM. V dropped 5 bases and J dropped 1 base, with 9 bases sitting between them. The CDR3 sequence: CASSDIGSYNEQFF. In DNA form, the CDR3 reads TGTGCCAGCAGTGATATAGGGTCCTACAATGAGCAGTTCTTC.

Within the sample, this clonotype is large. J is TRBJ2-1 and V is TRBV29-1; TRBD2 matches 10 bases. In germline, CDR1 is SQVTM, CDR2 ANQGSEA. The CDR3 sequence is 15 residues long. V lost 0 bases, J lost 3 bases, and 2 bases stayed unmatched. The CDR3 DNA sequence: TGCAGCGTTGAAGACGAGCGGGAGGGCTACAATGAGCAGTTCTTC. It encodes CSVEDEREGYNEQFF.

Judged by abundance, this clonotype is medium-sized. This chain joins TRBV12-3 or TRBV12-4 and TRBJ2-3; TRBD1 matches 10 bases. Trimming removed 6 bases from V and 3 bases from J; junction bases left unmatched: 6. The CDR3 contains 15 residues. The CDR3 bases are TGTGCCAGCAGCGGGGACAGGGGCCTTACAGATACGCAGTATTTT. Translating it yields CASSGDRGLTDTQYF.

By sample fraction, this clonotype is medium-sized (0.01 to 0.1%). The chain links TRBV10-3 to TRBJ1-5, with unresolved D. Trimming removed 0 bases at V and 7 bases at J, with 16 bases between. The germline CDR1 and CDR2 sequences are ENHRY and SYGVKD. The CDR3 consists of 16 residues. Here the CDR3 reads CAISESNWEGVQPQHF. DNA of the CDR3: TGTGCCATCAGTGAGTCGAATTGGGAGGGAGTCCAGCCCCAGCATTTT.

This clonotype is medium-sized (0.01 to 0.1%) in the sample. The chain is built from TRBV28 and TRBJ1-5, with TRBD1 matching over 12 bases. The CDR3 loop spans 15 amino acids. From germline, CDR1 is MDHEN and CDR2 SYDVKM. Trimming removed 6 bases from V and 6 bases from J; junction bases left unmatched: 6. DNA for the CDR3: TGTGCCAGCAGCGGGGGGACAGGGGGCCGTCAGCCCCAGCATTTT. Its translation is CASSGGTGGRQPQHF.

Relative to its sample, this clonotype is medium-sized. The chain links TRBV20-1 to TRBJ2-3; no clear D gene. The CDR3 extends over 12 amino acids. V lost 6 bases to trimming and J lost 3 bases, with 10 bases between them. Germline V lookup: CDR1 DFQATT, CDR2 SNEGSKA (reference sequence). Written as DNA, the CDR3 is TGCAGTGCCCAACATTGGACAGATACGCAGTATTTT. Its protein is CSAQHWTDTQYF.